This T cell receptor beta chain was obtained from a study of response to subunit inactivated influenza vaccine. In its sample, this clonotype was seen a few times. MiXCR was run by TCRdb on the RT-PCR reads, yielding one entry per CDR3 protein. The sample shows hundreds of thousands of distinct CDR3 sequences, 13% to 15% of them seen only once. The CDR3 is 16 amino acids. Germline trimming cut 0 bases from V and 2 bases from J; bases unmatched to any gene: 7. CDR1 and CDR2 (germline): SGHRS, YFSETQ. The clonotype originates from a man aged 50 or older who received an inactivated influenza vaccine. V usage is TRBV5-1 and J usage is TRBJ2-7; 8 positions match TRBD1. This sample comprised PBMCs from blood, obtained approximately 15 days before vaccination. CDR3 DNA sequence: TGCGCCAGCAGCTTGGCCGGGGACAGGTTAACCTACGAGCAGTACTTC. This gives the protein CASSLAGDRLTYEQYF. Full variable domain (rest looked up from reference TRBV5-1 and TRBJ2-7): KAGVTQTPRYLIKTRGQQVTLSCSPISGHRSVSWYQQTPGQGLQFLFEYFSETQRNKGNFPGRFSGRQFSNSRSEMNVSTLELGDSALYLCASSLAGDRLTYEQYFGPGTRLTVT.